The 18 T cell receptor beta chains listed next were all sequenced from one sample in a study of T cells in Graves' hyperthyroidism and ophthalmopathy. The investigators amplified TCR beta CDR3 regions from RNA transcripts. The study used the HTBI primer set for a first-round RT-PCR of the TCR CDR3. TCRdb re-called the multiplex PCR reads with MiXCR, one entry per CDR3 protein. The sample lists about 270,000 distinct CDR3 sequences; around 26% were seen once. Sequenced sample: blood. The receptors were gathered from a woman aged 40 to 50 with Graves' ophthalmopathy.

This clonotype occurred once. The V and J genes are TRBV6-1 and TRBJ1-5; no clear D. V lost 4 bases and J 3 bases, leaving 10 bases between the germline ends. The germline V gene has CDR1 MNHNS and CDR2 SASEGT. This CDR3 has 14 amino acids. The CDR3 DNA sequence: TGTGCCAGCAGTGGCCGGACGGACAATCAGCCCCAGCATTTT. Translation: CASSGRTDNQPQHF.

This clonotype was seen ten or more times. This sequence joins TRBV2 and TRBJ2-2; TRBD2 aligns across 13 bases. Germline CDR1 and CDR2: SNHLY and FYNNEI. The V and J ends lost 7 bases and 0 bases, in that order; junction bases with no gene match: 5. The CDR3 runs 17 residues. The DNA for the CDR3 is TGTGCCAGCAAGTGGACTAGCGGGAGTCCGAACACCGGGGAGCTGTTTTTT. It encodes CASKWTSGSPNTGELFF.

As for this clonotype: A read error may produce the germline difference seen at one junction end. The chain joins TRBV6-2 or TRBV6-3 to TRBJ1-1; D is ambiguous. The germline V gene encodes CDR1 MNHEY and CDR2 SVGEGT. CDR3 length: 18 amino acids. The CDR3 bases are TGTGTCAGCAGCCAATCCCCGCGAGGTTTTTACATGAATACTGAAGCTTTCTTT. Its translation is CVSSQSPRGFYMNTEAFF.

This clonotype was seen at least ten times. The chain has TRBV20-1 and TRBJ2-4, with TRBD2 as a possible D gene (6 bases). Germline V gene sequence: CDR1 DFQATT, CDR2 SNEGSKA (reference sequence). This CDR3 comprises 15 residues. Trimming removed 4 bases at V and 2 bases at J, with 15 bases between. CDR3 coding DNA: TGCAGTGCTACGACTAGTCGTGGATCCAAAAACATTCAGTACTTC. Translated, it gives CSATTSRGSKNIQYF.

The chain joins TRBV11-2 to TRBJ2-7; maybe TRBD1 (6 bases). This CDR3 region has 14 residues. Germline V gene sequence: CDR1 SGHAT, CDR2 FQNNGV. V was trimmed by 2 bases and J by 3 bases, leaving 11 bases between them. CDR3 loop: CASSLTNRVYEQYF. The CDR3 coding sequence is TGTGCCAGCAGCTTAACCAACAGGGTCTACGAGCAGTACTTC.

As to this clonotype: A read error may be the cause here, since a much bigger clone is one base away. The chain couples TRBV6-4 to TRBJ2-5; unclear D gene. Germline V gene sequence: CDR1 MRHNA, CDR2 SNTAGT. The V end was cut by 5 bases, the J end by 2 bases, with 9 bases between. CDR3 length equals 13 residues. CDR3 nucleotide sequence: TGTGCCAGCAGTTTTACGGAGCAAGAGACCCAGTACTTC. The encoded protein is CASSFTEQETQYF.

For this clonotype: A much larger clone sits a single nucleotide away, making a read error possible. The chain combines TRBV4-1 with TRBJ2-7, with 7 bases fitting TRBD2. The CDR3 spans 17 residues. With 1 base clipped from V and 3 bases from J, the junction kept 12 bases outside the gene matches. Looked up from germline, CDR1 is MGHRA and CDR2 is YSYEKL. CDR3 in DNA: TGCGCCAGCAGCCAAGTGAGCGGGAAGCGCGTCAACTACGAGCAGTACTTC. This encodes CASSQVSGKRVNYEQYF.

Regarding this clonotype: A much larger clone lies one base from this, so it may be a read error. The chain carries TRBV4-2 and TRBJ2-7; 10 bases align to TRBD2. V trimming: 1 base; J trimming: 1 base; junction bases outside the gene matches: 7. This CDR3 region has 17 residues. Germline values: CDR1 LGHNA, CDR2 YNFKEQ. Written as DNA, the CDR3 is TGTGCCAGCAGCCAAGCCGCTAGCGGGAGTCGGTCCTACGAGCAGTACTTC. It translates to CASSQAASGSRSYEQYF.

In this sample, this clonotype turned up many times. The rearrangement uses TRBV25-1 and TRBJ1-1; D gene unclear. Trimming pared 7 bases from V and 1 base from J, leaving 10 bases between. Looked up from germline, CDR1 is MGHDK and CDR2 is SYGVNS. This CDR3 has 13 residues. Written as DNA, the CDR3 is TGTGCCAGCACCGAACAAGGGAACACTGAAGCTTTCTTT. Protein: CASTEQGNTEAFF.

The V gene is TRBV20-1, the J gene TRBJ2-2; 9 bases map to TRBD1. V lost 0 bases and J lost 5; bases outside the gene matches: 7. The CDR3 sequence is 16 residues long. CDR1 and CDR2 from the germline V gene are DFQATT and SNEGSKA (reference sequence). Here the CDR3 reads CSARDSRQGETGELFF. The CDR3 DNA sequence: TGCAGTGCTAGAGATTCTCGACAGGGGGAAACCGGGGAGCTGTTTTTT.

The chain recombines TRBV7-2 with TRBJ2-1; TRBD2 matches 9 bases. V lost 4 bases and J lost 4; bases outside the gene matches: 2. Germline assignment: CDR1 SGHTA and CDR2 FQGNSA. This CDR3 is built from 14 residues. Written as DNA, the CDR3 is TGTGCCAGCAGCTCTAGCGGGAATTACAATGAGCAGTTCTTC. It encodes CASSSSGNYNEQFF.

This clonotype was recorded at least ten times. CDR3 in amino acids: CASSSPGFEQYF. The CDR3 DNA follows: TGTGCCAGCAGCTCGCCGGGGTTCGAGCAGTACTTC. V usage is TRBV7-2 and J usage is TRBJ2-7, with D possibly being TRBD2 (5 bases). The CDR3 spans 12 residues. Germline-derived CDR1 and CDR2 are SGHTA and FQGNSA. The V end lost 4 bases, the J end lost 6 bases, and 10 bases lay between the germline ends.

This clonotype was observed many times. The CDR3 DNA sequence: TGCGCCAGCAGCCTGCAACTAGCAATCGACACCGGGGAGCTGTTTTTT. Its protein is CASSLQLAIDTGELFF. The chain recombines TRBV5-1 with TRBJ2-2; a possible D gene is TRBD2 (6 bases). Trimming removed 4 bases at V and 3 bases at J, with 16 bases between. The CDR3 has 16 residues. In germline, CDR1 is SGHRS, CDR2 YFSETQ.

This clonotype was seen more than once but under ten times. A read error may produce the germline difference seen at one junction end. The chain has TRBV15 and TRBJ2-2, with 10 bases matching TRBD1. This CDR3 comprises 18 residues. Germline values: CDR1 LNHNV, CDR2 YYDKDF (reference sequence). Here the CDR3 reads CSTSRGGQGGTNTGELFF. CDR3 DNA sequence: TGTTCCACCAGCAGAGGCGGACAGGGGGGGACGAACACCGGGGAGCTGTTTTTT.

This clonotype was detected ten times or more. This chain links TRBV19 with TRBJ1-2; D gene uncertain. CDR1 LNHDA and CDR2 SQIVND come from the germline V gene (reference sequence). V dropped 7 bases and J dropped 2 bases, with 14 bases sitting between them. The CDR3 totals 14 residues. CDR3 sequence (DNA): TGTGCCAGTACTCCCCGCGGGGAGAACTATGGCTACACCTTC. Its translation: CASTPRGENYGYTF.

This clonotype was seen ten or more times. The junction does not match germline at one end; this may be a read error. The chain is built from TRBV14 and TRBJ2-2, with D tentatively TRBD2 (5 bases). The CDR3 is 16 residues long. Germline assignment: CDR1 SGHDN and CDR2 FVKESK. CDR3 sequence reads: CASSLRTPMNPGELFF. CDR3 DNA sequence: TGTGCCAGCAGCCTGAGGACTCCCATGAACCCCGGGGAGCTGTTTTTT.

There are many counts of this clonotype. V usage is TRBV6-5 and J usage is TRBJ2-7; TRBD1 might be the D (6 bases). The CDR3 extends over 12 amino acids. CDR1 MNHEY and CDR2 SVGAGI come from the germline V gene. The ends were cut back, 4 bases at V and 5 bases at J, with 9 bases in the middle. Here the CDR3 DNA reads TGTGCCAGCAGTTTCAGGGGCCACGAGCAGTACTTC. Translation gives CASSFRGHEQYF.

This clonotype was seen at least ten times. V is TRBV3-1 and J is TRBJ2-5; unclear D gene. The CDR3 covers 12 residues. Germline CDR1 and CDR2: LGHDT and YNNKEL (reference sequence). V shed 4 bases and J shed 4 bases, with 7 bases lying between them. The CDR3 protein is CASSPTLETQYF. In DNA, the CDR3 is TGTGCCAGCAGCCCAACTCTAGAGACCCAGTACTTC.